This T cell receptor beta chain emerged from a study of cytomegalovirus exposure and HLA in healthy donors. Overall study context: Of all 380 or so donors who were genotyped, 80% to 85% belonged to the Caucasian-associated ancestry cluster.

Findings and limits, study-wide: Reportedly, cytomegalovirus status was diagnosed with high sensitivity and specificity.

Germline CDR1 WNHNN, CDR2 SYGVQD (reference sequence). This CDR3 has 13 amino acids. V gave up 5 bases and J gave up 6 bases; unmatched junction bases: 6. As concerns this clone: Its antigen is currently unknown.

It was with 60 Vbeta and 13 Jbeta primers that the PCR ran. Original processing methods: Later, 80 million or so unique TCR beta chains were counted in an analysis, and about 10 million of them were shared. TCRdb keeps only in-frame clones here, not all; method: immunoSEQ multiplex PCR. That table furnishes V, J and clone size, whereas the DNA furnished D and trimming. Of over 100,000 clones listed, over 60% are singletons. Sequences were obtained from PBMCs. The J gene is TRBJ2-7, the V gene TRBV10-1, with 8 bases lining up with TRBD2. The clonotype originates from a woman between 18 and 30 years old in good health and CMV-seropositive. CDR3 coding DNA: TGCGCCAGCAGTAGCGGGAGTAGTGGCGAGCAGTACTTC. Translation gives CASSSGSSGEQYF.